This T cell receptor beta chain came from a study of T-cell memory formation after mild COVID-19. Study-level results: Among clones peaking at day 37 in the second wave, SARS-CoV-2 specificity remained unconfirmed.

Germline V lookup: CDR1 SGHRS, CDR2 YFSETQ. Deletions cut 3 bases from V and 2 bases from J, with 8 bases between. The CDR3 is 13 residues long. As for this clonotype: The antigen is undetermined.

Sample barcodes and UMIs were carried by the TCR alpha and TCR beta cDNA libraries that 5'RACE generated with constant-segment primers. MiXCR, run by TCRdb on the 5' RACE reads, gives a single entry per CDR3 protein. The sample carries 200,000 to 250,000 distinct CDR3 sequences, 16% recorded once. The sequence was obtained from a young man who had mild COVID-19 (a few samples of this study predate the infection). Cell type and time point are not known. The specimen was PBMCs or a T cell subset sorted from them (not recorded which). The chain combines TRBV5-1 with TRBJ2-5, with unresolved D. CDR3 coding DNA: TGCGCCAGCAGCTGGACCACTCAAGAGACCCAGTACTTC. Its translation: CASSWTTQETQYF.